This note documents a single T cell receptor (beta chain) sequence. Prior autoimmune disease or systemic immunosuppression barred patients. This entry comes from a study of OX40 agonist ivuxolimab in advanced cancers. Study-level information: Two patients with cutaneous melanoma and one with hepatocellular carcinoma, three in total, showed partial responses.

Generated by immunoSEQ multiplex PCR, the TCRdb table keeps only in-frame clones and is missing some. The table lists more than 45,000 clones, roughly 81% of them singletons, with less than 5.5% in the top ten. V lost 10 bases and J 1 base, leaving 9 bases between the germline ends. The CDR3 runs 12 residues. Germline CDR1 and CDR2: MNHEY and SMNVEV (reference sequence). Here the sequenced sample was CD4+ or CD8+ T cells sorted from blood, taken in a trial of the OX40 agonist ivuxolimab. This TCR came from an adult with an advanced solid tumor such as melanoma, head and neck, liver or kidney cancer. The chain joins TRBV27 to TRBJ2-3; D is ambiguous. CDR3 protein: CATRTGTDTQYF. The CDR3 DNA reads TGTGCCACACGGACGGGCACAGATACGCAGTATTTT.